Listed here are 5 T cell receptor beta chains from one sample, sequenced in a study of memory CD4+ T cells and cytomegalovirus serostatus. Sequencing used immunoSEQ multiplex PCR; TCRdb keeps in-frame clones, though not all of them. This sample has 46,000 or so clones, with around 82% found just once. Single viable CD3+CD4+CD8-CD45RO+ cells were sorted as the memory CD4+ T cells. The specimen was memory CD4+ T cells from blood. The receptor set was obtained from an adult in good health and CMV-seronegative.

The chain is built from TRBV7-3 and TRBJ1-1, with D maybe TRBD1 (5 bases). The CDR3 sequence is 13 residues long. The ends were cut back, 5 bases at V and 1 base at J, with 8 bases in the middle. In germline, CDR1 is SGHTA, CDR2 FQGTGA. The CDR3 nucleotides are TGTGCCAGCAGCCACGACAGGAACACTGAAGCTTTCTTT. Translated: CASSHDRNTEAFF.

Written as DNA, the CDR3 is TGTGCCAGCAGCGTAGAAGTAGGGATGAGGGACAGGGCCCTCTATGGCTACACCTTC. Encoded protein: CASSVEVGMRDRALYGYTF. This rearrangement joins TRBV9 to TRBJ1-2; 9 bases agree with TRBD1. The ends lost 0 bases at V and 4 bases at J; junction bases unmatched: 16. There are 19 residues in the CDR3. CDR1 is SGDLS and CDR2 is YYNGEE in the germline V gene.

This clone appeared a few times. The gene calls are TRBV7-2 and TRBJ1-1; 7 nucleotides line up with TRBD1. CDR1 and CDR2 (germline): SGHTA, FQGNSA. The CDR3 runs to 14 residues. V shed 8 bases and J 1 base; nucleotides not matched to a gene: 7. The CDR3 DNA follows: TGTGCCAGCCGGATGGGACAGCAGAACACTGAAGCTTTCTTT. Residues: CASRMGQQNTEAFF.

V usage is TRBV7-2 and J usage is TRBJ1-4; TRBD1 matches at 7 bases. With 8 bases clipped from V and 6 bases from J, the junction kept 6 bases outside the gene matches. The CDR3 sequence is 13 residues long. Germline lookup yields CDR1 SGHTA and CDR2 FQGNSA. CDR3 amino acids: CASSQGRYEKLFF. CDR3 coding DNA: TGTGCCAGCTCACAGGGGCGGTATGAAAAACTGTTTTTT.

CDR3 nucleotide sequence: TGCGCCAGCAGCTTCGGAACTAGCGGGGGCCTTAGCACAGATACGCAGTATTTT. This sequence encodes CASSFGTSGGLSTDTQYF. The rearrangement joins TRBV5-1 to TRBJ2-3, with 11 bases matching TRBD2. Germline CDR1 SGHRS, CDR2 YFSETQ. This CDR3 is built from 18 residues. With 2 bases clipped from V and 0 bases from J, the junction kept 8 bases outside the gene matches.